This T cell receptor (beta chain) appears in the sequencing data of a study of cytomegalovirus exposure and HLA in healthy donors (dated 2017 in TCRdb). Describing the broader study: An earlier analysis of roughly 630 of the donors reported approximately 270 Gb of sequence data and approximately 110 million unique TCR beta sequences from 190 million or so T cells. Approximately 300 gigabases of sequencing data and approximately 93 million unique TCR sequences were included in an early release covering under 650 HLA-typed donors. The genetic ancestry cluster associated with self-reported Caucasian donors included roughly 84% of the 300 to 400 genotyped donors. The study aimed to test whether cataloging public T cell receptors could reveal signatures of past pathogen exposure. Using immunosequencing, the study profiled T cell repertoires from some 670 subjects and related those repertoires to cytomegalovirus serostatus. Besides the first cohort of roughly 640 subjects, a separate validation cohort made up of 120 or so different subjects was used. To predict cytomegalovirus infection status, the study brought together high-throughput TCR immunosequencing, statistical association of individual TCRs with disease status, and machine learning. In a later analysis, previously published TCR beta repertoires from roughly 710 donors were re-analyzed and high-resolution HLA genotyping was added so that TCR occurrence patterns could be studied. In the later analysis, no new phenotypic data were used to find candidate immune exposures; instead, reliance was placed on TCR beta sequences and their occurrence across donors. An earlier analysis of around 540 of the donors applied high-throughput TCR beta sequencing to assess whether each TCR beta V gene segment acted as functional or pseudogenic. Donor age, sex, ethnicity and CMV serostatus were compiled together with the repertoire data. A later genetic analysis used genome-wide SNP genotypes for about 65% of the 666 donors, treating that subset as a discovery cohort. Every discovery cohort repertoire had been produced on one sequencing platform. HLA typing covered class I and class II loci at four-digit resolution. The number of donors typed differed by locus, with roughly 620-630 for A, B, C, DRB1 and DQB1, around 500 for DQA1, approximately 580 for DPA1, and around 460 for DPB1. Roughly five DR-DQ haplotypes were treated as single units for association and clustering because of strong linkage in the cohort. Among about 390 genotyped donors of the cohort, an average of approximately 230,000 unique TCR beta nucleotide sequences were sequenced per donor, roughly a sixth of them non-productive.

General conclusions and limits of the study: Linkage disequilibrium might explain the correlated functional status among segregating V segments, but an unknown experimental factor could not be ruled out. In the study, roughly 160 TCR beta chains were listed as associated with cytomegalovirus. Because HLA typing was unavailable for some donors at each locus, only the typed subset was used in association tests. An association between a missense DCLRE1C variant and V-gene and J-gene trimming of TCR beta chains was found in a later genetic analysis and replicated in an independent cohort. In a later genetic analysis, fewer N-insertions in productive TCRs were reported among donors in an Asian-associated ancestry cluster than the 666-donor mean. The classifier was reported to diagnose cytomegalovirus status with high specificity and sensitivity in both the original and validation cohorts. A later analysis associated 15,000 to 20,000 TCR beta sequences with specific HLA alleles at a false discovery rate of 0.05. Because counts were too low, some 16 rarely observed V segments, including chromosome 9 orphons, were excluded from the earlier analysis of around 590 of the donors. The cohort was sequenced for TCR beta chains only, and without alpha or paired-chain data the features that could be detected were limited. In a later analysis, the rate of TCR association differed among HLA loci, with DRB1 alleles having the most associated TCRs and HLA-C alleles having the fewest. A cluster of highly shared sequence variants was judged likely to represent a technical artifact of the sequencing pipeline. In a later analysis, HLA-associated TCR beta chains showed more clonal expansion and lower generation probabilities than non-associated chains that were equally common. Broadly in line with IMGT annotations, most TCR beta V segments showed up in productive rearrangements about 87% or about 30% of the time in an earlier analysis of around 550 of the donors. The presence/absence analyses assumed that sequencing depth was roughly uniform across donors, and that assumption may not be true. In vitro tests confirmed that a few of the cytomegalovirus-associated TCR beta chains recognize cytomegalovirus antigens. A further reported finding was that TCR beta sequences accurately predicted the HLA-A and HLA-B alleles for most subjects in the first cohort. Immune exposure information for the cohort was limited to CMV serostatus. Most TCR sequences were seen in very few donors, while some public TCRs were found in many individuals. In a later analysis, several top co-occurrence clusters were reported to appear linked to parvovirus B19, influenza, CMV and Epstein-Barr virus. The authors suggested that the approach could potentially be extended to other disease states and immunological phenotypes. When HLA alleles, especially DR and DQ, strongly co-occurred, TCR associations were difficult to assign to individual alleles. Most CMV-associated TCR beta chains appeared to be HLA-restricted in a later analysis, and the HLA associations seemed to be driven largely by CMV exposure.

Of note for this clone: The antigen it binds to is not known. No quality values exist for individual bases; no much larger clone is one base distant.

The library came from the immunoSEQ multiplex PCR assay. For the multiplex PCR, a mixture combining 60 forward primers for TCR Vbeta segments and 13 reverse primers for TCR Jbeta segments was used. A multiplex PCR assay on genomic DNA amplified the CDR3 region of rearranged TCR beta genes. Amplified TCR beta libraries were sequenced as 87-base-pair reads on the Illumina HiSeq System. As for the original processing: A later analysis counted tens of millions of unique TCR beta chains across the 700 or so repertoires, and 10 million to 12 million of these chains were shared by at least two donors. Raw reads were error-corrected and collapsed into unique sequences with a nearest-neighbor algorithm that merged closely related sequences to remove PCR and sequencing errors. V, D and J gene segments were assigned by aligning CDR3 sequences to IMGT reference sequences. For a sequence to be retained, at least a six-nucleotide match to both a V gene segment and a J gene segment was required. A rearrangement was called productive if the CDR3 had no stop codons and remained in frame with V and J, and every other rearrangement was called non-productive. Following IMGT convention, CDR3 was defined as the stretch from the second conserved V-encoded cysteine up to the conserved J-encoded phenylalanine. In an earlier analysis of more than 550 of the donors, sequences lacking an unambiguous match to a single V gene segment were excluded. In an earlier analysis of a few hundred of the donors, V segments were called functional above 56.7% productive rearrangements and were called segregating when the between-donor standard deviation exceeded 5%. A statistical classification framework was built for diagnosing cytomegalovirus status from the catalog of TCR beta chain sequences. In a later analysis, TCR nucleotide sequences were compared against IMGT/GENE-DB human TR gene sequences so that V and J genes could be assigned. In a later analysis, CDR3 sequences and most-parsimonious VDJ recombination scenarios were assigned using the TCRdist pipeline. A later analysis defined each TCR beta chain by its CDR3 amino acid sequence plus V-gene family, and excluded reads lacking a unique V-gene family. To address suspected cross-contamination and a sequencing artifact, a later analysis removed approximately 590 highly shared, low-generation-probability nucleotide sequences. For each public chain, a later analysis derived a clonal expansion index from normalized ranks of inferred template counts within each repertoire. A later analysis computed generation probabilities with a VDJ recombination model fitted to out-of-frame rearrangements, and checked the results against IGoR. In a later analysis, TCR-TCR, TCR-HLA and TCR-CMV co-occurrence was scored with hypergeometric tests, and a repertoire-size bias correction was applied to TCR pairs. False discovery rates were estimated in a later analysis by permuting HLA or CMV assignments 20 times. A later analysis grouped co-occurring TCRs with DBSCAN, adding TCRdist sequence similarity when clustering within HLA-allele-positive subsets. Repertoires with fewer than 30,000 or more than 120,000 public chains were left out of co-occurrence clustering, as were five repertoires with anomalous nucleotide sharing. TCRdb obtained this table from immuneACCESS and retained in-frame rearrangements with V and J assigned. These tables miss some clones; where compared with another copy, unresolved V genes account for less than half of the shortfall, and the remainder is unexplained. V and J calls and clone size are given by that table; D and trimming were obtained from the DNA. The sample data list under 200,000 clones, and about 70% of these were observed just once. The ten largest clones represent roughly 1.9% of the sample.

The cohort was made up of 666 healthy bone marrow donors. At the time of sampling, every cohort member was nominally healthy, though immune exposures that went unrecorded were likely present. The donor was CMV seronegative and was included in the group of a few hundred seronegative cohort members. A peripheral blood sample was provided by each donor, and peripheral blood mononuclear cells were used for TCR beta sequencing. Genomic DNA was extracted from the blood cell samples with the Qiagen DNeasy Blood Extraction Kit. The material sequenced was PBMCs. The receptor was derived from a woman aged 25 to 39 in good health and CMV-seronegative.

The CDR3 protein sequence reads: CASSPSGVSYEQYF. The DNA is TGCGCCAGCAGCCCGAGCGGGGTCTCCTACGAGCAGTACTTC. Recombination connected TRBV5-1 to TRBJ2-5; a stretch of 7 junction bases matches TRBD2. The tail of the sequence fits TRBJ2-7 better, so the J call may be wrong. Via the germline V gene, CDR1 is SGHRS and CDR2 YFSETQ. The CDR3 measures 14 amino acids from cysteine to phenylalanine. Only CDR3 DNA is held: 42 bases, read in frame from base 1.